The rows below give T cell receptor beta chains drawn from one sample of a study of T cells in Graves' hyperthyroidism and ophthalmopathy. One entry per CDR3 protein, called by TCRdb with MiXCR from the multiplex PCR reads. The sample has fewer than 550,000 distinct CDR3 sequences; approximately 14% are singletons. What was sequenced was blood. Receptor source: a young woman with Graves' hyperthyroidism. The CDR3 runs from the conserved cysteine through the conserved F or W. The D gene is left open where the match is weak. Clone size is given for some rows only: seen once, a few or many times, or a class if the clone is expanded.

. TRBJ1-1 many TRBV12-3/TRBV12-4 TGTGCCAGCAACCGTCTAGTGTACACTGAAGCTTTCTTT CASNRLVYTEAFF
. TRBJ1-2 many TRBV9 TGTGCCAGCAGCGTAGGGGACCCGAGGGACTATGGCTACACCTTC CASSVGDPRDYGYTF
. TRBJ1-1 many TRBV11-1 TGTGCCAGCAGCCTACGGACGGAGAACACTGAAGCTTTCTTT CASSLRTENTEAFF
. TRBJ2-5 few TRBV25-1 TGTGCCAGCAGTGGGTGTAGGGGTTGTCAAGAGACCCAGTACTTC CASSGCRGCQETQYF
. TRBJ2-7 many TRBV3-1 TGTGCCAGCAGCCAGGTAGACTACGAGCAGTACTTC CASSQVDYEQYF
TRBD1 TRBJ1-2 many TRBV5-1 TGCGCCAGCAGCTTGGCTATGACAGGGGCGAACGGCTACACCTTC CASSLAMTGANGYTF
TRBD2 TRBJ2-1 . TRBV7-3 TGTGCCAGCAGCTTGTACAGCGGGGCGGTTGAGCAGTTCTTC CASSLYSGAVEQFF
. TRBJ2-3 . TRBV4-3 TGCGCCAGCAGCCCAATGGGGGGTAGGACAGATACGCAGTATTTT CASSPMGGRTDTQYF
. TRBJ1-2 many TRBV7-9 TGTGCCAGCAGCTTTGACATGGCAAACTATGGCTACACCTTC CASSFDMANYGYTF
. TRBJ2-1 . TRBV5-5 TGTGCCAGCAGCTTGGTTCTAGCGATCCACTACAATGAGCAGTTCTTC CASSLVLAIHYNEQFF
TRBD1 TRBJ1-5 . TRBV15 TGTGCCACCAGCGATTCATGGGCATTCCGAGACAGGGGGCTCCCCAATCAGCCCCAGCATTTT CATSDSWAFRDRGLPNQPQHF
. TRBJ2-5 . TRBV18 TGTGCCAGCTCATTCGGGGCACAAGAGACCCAGTACTTC CASSFGAQETQYF
. TRBJ1-1 few TRBV9 TGTGCCAGCAGCGTAGCCCCTCATCCGGGACGGAAAACTGAAGCTTTCTTT CASSVAPHPGRKTEAFF
TRBD2 TRBJ2-7 . TRBV6-2/TRBV6-3 TGTGCCAGCAGTTACTCGACTAGCGGGAGGTCTGGGCAGTACTTC CASSYSTSGRSGQYF
TRBD1 TRBJ2-1 many TRBV24-1 TGTGCCACCAGTGATCCCCCACGGACAGGAGACAATGAGCAGTTCTTC CATSDPPRTGDNEQFF
TRBD2 TRBJ2-3 . TRBV10-3 TGTGCCATCAGTGAACGGGTAGCGGGAAAAACAGATACGCAGTATTTT CAISERVAGKTDTQYF
. TRBJ2-5 . TRBV15 TGTGCCACCAGCAGAGTATCAGGTGTCAGCCAAGAGACCCAGTACTTC CATSRVSGVSQETQYF
. TRBJ2-2 many TRBV4-3 TGCGCCAGCAGCCAAGATTGGGTGGTTGGGGAGGGGGAGCTGTTTTTT CASSQDWVVGEGELFF
TRBD2 TRBJ2-7 few TRBV7-3 TGTGCCAGCAGCTTAAATAGCGGGGGGAGGTACGAGCAGTACTTC CASSLNSGGRYEQYF
. TRBJ2-5 . TRBV5-8 TGTGCCAGCAGCTTGCAGTGGATGGAGGAGACCCAGTACTTC CASSLQWMEETQYF
TRBD2 TRBJ2-7 many TRBV20-1 TGCAGTGCTAGAGATCCTTCTCGGGGGGACGCCTACGAGCAGTACTTC CSARDPSRGDAYEQYF
. TRBJ1-2 few TRBV10-3 TGTGCCATCAGTGAGTCAGGCCACCTCTCCTATGGCTACACCTTC CAISESGHLSYGYTF
. TRBJ1-6 once TRBV20-1 TGCAGTGCTAGAGATAGTAGGACGAGTAATTCACCCCTCCACTTT CSARDSRTSNSPLHF
. TRBJ1-5 . TRBV20-1 TGCAGTGCTAGTTACGGGGTTTCCAATCAGCCCCAGCATTTT CSASYGVSNQPQHF
TRBD1 TRBJ1-5 . TRBV12-3/TRBV12-4 TGTACCAGCAGGACCGGGACAGGGGGTAGCAATCAGCCCCAGCATTTT CTSRTGTGGSNQPQHF
TRBD2 TRBJ2-7 . TRBV7-9 TGTGCCAGCAGCGCTGACGGGGGGGTAGCCTACGAGCAGTACTTC CASSADGGVAYEQYF
. TRBJ1-5 many TRBV15 TGTGCCACCAGCAGATCTGGGCTGGTCAATCAGCCCCAGCATTTT CATSRSGLVNQPQHF
TRBD2 TRBJ2-7 few TRBV7-9 TGTGCCAGCAGCTTTAATGCGGGAGGGCCGTACGAGCAGTACTTC CASSFNAGGPYEQYF
TRBD1 TRBJ1-1 many TRBV27 TGTGCCAGCAGTTTAGTAGGGACAGTGGAAGTGACTGAAGCTTTCTTT CASSLVGTVEVTEAFF
. TRBJ2-1 many TRBV7-3 TGTGCCAGCAGCTCCTTGGCGACCTTTTTTGTGGAGGGTACGGCCAATGAGCAGTTCTTC CASSSLATFFVEGTANEQFF
. TRBJ2-2 many TRBV12-3/TRBV12-4 TGTGCCAGCAGCCCCGGACGACTATCTTACACCGGGGAGCTGTTTTTT CASSPGRLSYTGELFF
. TRBJ1-4 . TRBV5-6 TGTGCCAGCAGCACAGCCGGGGACATGGTGACGGCAACTAATGAAAAACTGTTTTTT CASSTAGDMVTATNEKLFF